This T cell receptor (beta chain) was captured by sequencing in a study of T cell repertoires in cytomegalovirus infection. Study in general: Carrying CMV and the relevant HLA type showed in public TCR beta signatures.

TCRdb passed the reads through MiXCR, listing each CDR3 protein once. Of roughly 600,000 distinct CDR3 sequences in the sample, around 24% were seen once. Germline V CDR1 and CDR2: SNHLY, FYNNEI. CDR3 length: 17 amino acids. The germline V and J ends were trimmed by 6 bases and 0 bases, with 18 bases remaining between them. This clonotype was counted many times. Its antigen is undetermined. Overall study results and limits: Summed frequency of public TCR beta families distinguished CMV carriers with the relevant HLA. Ex vivo responses were dominated by HLA-C-restricted CMV-specific TCR beta clonotypes.

The clonotype comes from a human donor in good health (CMV status not recorded). Some clones in this sample may be carry-over from other donors' samples. This chain connects TRBV2 to TRBJ1-5; D not resolved. Sequencing was done on a sample of CD8+ T cells from PBMCs. The CDR3 is CASSEIPEFNSNQPQHF. The DNA for the CDR3 is TGTGCCAGCAGCGAGATCCCAGAGTTTAATAGCAATCAGCCCCAGCATTTT. Complete variable domain (other parts from reference TRBV2 and TRBJ1-5): EPEVTQTPSHQVTQMGQEVILRCVPISNHLYFYWYRQILGQKVEFLVSFYNNEISEKSEIFDDQFSVERPDGSNFTLKIRSTKLEDSAMYFCASSEIPEFNSNQPQHFGDGTRLSIL.